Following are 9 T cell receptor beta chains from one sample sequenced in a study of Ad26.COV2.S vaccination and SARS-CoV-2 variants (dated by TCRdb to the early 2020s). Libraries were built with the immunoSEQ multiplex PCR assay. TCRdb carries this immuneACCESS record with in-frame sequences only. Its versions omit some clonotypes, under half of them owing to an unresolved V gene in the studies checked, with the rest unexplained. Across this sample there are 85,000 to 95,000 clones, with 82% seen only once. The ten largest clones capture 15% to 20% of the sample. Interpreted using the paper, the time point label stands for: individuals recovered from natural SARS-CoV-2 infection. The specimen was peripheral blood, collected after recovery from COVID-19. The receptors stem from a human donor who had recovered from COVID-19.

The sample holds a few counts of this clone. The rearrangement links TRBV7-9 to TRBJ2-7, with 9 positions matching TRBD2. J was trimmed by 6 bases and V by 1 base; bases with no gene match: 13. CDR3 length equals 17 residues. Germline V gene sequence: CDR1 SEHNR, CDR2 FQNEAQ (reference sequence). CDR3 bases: TGTGCCAGCAGCTTAGAAGGAGTAGGACTAGCGATTCGCGAGCAGTACTTC. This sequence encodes CASSLEGVGLAIREQYF. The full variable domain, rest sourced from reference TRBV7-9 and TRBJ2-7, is DTGVSQNPRHKITKRGQNVTFRCDPISEHNRLYWYRQTLGQGPEFLTYFQNEAQLEKSRLLSDRFSAERPKGSFSTLEIQRTEQGDSAMYLCASSLEGVGLAIREQYFGPGTRLTVT.

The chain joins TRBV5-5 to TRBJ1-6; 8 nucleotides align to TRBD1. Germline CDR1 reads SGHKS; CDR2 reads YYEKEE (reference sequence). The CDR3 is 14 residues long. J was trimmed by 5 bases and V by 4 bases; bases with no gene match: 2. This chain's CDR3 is CASSTTGDNSPLHF. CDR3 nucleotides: TGTGCCAGCAGCACGACAGGGGATAATTCACCCCTCCACTTT.

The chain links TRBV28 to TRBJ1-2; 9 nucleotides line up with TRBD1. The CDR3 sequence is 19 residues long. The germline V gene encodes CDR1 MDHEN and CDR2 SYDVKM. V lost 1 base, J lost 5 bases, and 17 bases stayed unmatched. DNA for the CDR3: TGTGCCAGCAGTTTATATAGCGGACAGGGGTTAGTTCCGCAATATGGCTACACCTTC. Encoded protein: CASSLYSGQGLVPQYGYTF.

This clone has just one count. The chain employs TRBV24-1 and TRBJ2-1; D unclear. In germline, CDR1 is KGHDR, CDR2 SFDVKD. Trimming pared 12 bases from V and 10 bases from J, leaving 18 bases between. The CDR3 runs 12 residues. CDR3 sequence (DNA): TGTGCCGAACCCGTACCTCCCTTGGAGCAGTTCTTC. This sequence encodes CAEPVPPLEQFF.

CDR3 amino acids: CASSTVRTQPQHF. The CDR3 DNA is TGTGCCAGCAGTACGGTGCGGACTCAGCCCCAGCATTTT. V gene TRBV6-5 combines with J gene TRBJ1-5, with no clear D. The CDR3 totals 13 residues. Germline V gene data show CDR1 as MNHEY and CDR2 as SVGAGI. V lost 5 bases and J 6 bases, leaving 11 bases between the germline ends.

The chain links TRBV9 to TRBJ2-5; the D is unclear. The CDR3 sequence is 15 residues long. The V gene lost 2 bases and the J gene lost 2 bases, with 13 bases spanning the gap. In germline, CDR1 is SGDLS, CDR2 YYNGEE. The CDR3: CASSVTYGSQETQYF. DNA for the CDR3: TGTGCCAGCAGCGTGACCTACGGGTCTCAAGAGACCCAGTACTTC.

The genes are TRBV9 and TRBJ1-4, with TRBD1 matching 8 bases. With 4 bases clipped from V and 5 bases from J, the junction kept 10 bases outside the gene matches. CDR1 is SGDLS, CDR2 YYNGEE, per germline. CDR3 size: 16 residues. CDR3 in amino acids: CASSPRDRYTNEKLFF. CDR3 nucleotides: TGTGCCAGCAGCCCTCGGGACAGGTATACGAATGAAAAACTGTTTTTT.

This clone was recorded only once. CDR3 in amino acids: CASSLATGFRSYEQYF. Here the CDR3 DNA reads TGTGCCAGCAGCTTAGCGACCGGGTTTAGATCCTACGAGCAGTACTTC. This chain joins TRBV7-6 and TRBJ2-7; D is undetermined. In germline, CDR1 is SGHVS, CDR2 FNYEAQ. V lost 0 bases to trimming and J lost 1 base, with 13 bases between them. The CDR3 runs to 16 residues.

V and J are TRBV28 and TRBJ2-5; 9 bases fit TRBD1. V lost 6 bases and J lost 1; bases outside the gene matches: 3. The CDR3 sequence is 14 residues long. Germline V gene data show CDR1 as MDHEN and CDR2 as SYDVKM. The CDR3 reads CASRTGGSQETQYF. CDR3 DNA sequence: TGTGCCAGCAGGACAGGGGGTTCCCAAGAGACCCAGTACTTC. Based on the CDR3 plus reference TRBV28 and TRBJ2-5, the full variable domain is DVKVTQSSRYLVKRTGEKVFLECVQDMDHENMFWYRQDPGLGLRLIYFSYDVKMKEKGDIPEGYSVSREKKERFSLILESASTNQTSMYLCASRTGGSQETQYFGPGTRLLVL.